Below, 14 T cell receptor beta chains from the same sample are listed, as sequenced in a study of cytomegalovirus exposure and HLA in healthy donors. PCR was performed using 60 Vbeta and 13 Jbeta primers. Method: immunoSEQ multiplex PCR; TCRdb's copy keeps in-frame clones and lacks some. This sample has over 65,000 clones; around 72% occur once, and the top ten carry around 7.3%. Sequenced: PBMCs. The receptors stem from a young woman in good health and CMV-seropositive.

This clone was counted only a few times. This chain connects TRBV7-9 to TRBJ1-4; possible D gene TRBD1, 5 bases. The CDR3 loop spans 15 amino acids. Germline-derived CDR1 and CDR2 are SEHNR and FQNEAQ (reference sequence). Trimming removed 4 bases from V and 5 bases from J, with 14 bases in between. The CDR3 here is CASSSQGATNEKLFF. In DNA, the CDR3 is TGTGCCAGCAGCTCGCAGGGCGCGACGAATGAAAAACTGTTTTTT.

This clone was seen just once. J is TRBJ2-1 and V is TRBV29-1; D is perhaps TRBD1 (5 bases). The germline V gene has CDR1 SQVTM and CDR2 ANQGSEA. Trimming cost V 4 bases and J 6 bases, with 13 bases left between them. This CDR3 is built from 13 residues. The CDR3: CSVGPRASNEQFF. DNA of the CDR3: TGCAGCGTTGGGCCCAGGGCCAGCAATGAGCAGTTCTTC.

The J gene is TRBJ1-2, the V gene TRBV14; D remains ambiguous. V was pared by 0 bases and J by 6 bases, with 20 bases between. The germline gives CDR1 SGHDN, CDR2 FVKESK. The CDR3 covers 17 residues. This CDR3 is CASSQDLLTVGADGYTF. The DNA of the CDR3 is TGTGCCAGCAGCCAAGATCTTTTAACCGTTGGAGCGGATGGCTACACCTTC.

Note on this clone: This clone may be a read error of a much larger clone one base away. The rearrangement links TRBV25-1 to TRBJ2-6, with D perhaps matching TRBD1 (6 bases). The V end was cut by 6 bases, the J end by 0 bases, with 9 bases between. CDR1 and CDR2 (germline): MGHDK, SYGVNS. This CDR3 comprises 15 residues. CDR3 coding DNA: TGTGCCAGCAGCGAGGACAGCTCTGGGGCCAACGTCCTGACTTTC. Translating gives CASSEDSSGANVLTF.

The chain combines TRBV12-1 with TRBJ1-5; the tabulated D call, TRBD1, remains unverified against the DNA. TRBV12-1 is termed a pseudogene. CDR3 length equals 17 residues. The CDR3 sequence is CASSWDIETNSNQPQHF. The CDR3 DNA reads TGTGCCAGCAGCTGGGACATAGAGACCAATAGCAATCAGCCCCAGCATTTT.

This CDR3 reads CASSPRTGNEQYF. CDR3 DNA: TGTGCCAGCAGTCCGCGGACTGGGAACGAGCAGTACTTC. The chain employs TRBV13 and TRBJ2-7; a weak D match, TRBD2 (5 bases). Per germline, CDR1 PRHDT and CDR2 FYEKMQ (reference sequence). This CDR3 comprises 13 residues. V lost 6 bases and J lost 5, with 14 bases in between.

V gene TRBV11-2 combines with J gene TRBJ2-2; D unresolved. The CDR3 has 11 amino acids. V was clipped by 6 bases and J by 11 bases, with 10 bases between them. From germline, CDR1 is SGHAT and CDR2 FQNNGV. The CDR3 nucleotides read TGTGCCAGCAGGCGCCTCACTGAGCTGTTTTTT. This gives the protein CASRRLTELFF.

V gene TRBV6-6 combines with J gene TRBJ1-2, with 11 bases matching TRBD1. Germline V CDR1 and CDR2: MNHNY, SVGAGI (reference sequence). The CDR3 runs 15 residues. V shed 4 bases and J 6 bases; nucleotides not matched to a gene: 7. For the CDR3, the DNA is TGTGCCAGCAGTTGGGGGACAGGGGGGAGGGATGGCTACACCTTC. As protein: CASSWGTGGRDGYTF.

The chain is built from TRBV27 and TRBJ1-6; TRBD1 is a possible D gene (5 bases). This CDR3 is built from 14 residues. Germline V gene sequence: CDR1 MNHEY, CDR2 SMNVEV (reference sequence). The V and J ends lost 6 bases and 9 bases respectively, with 15 bases between them. DNA of the CDR3: TGTGCCAGCAGCTTGGGGGGATTTGGTTCACCCCTCCACTTT. It yields the protein CASSLGGFGSPLHF.

A note on this clone: A junction boundary mismatches the germline segment, possibly from a read error. V is TRBV7-7 and J is TRBJ2-5; TRBD1 agrees at 9 bases. The CDR3 is 15 amino acids. Germline V gene sequence: CDR1 SSHAT, CDR2 FNYEAQ (reference sequence). The CDR3 bases are TGTGCTAGCAGCTTACCGGACAGGGGATTCCGATCCCAGTACTTC. Its translation is CASSLPDRGFRSQYF.

The chain links TRBV28 to TRBJ2-7; D might be TRBD2 (6 bases). Germline V gives CDR1 MDHEN, CDR2 SYDVKM. Trimming cost V 7 bases and J 7 bases, with 17 bases left between them. The CDR3 runs to 13 residues. The CDR3 loop is CASTQRRGGEQYF. CDR3 DNA sequence: TGTGCCAGCACCCAAAGGAGGGGAGGTGAGCAGTACTTC.

The chain is built from TRBV13 and TRBJ2-1; D unclear. The CDR3 is 12 amino acids. Deletions cut 1 base from V and 4 bases from J, with 2 bases between. Germline values: CDR1 PRHDT, CDR2 FYEKMQ (reference sequence). The CDR3 DNA reads TGTGCCAGCAGCTTAGCGTACAATGAGCAGTTCTTC. Translation gives CASSLAYNEQFF.

This clone occurred a few times. The V gene is TRBV28, the J gene TRBJ2-7; D not resolved. The V gene lost 5 bases and the J gene lost 0 bases, with 11 bases spanning the gap. This CDR3 spans 14 amino acids. In germline, CDR1 is MDHEN, CDR2 SYDVKM. The CDR3 DNA is TGTGCCAGCAGTCCCCCCAGTGCCTCCTACGAGCAGTACTTC. This gives the protein CASSPPSASYEQYF.

This clone was recorded once. The chain combines TRBV29-1 with TRBJ2-1, with D possibly being TRBD2 (6 bases). CDR3 size: 14 residues. V was shortened by 6 bases and J by 7 bases, with 19 bases between the two germline ends. The V gene's germline CDR1 is SQVTM and CDR2 ANQGSEA. CDR3 region: CSVHGRLSDNEQFF. CDR3 bases: TGCAGCGTCCACGGGAGACTTAGCGATAATGAGCAGTTCTTC.